This T cell receptor beta chain was captured in a study of T cells in localized non-small cell lung cancer. General observations from the study: There was higher T cell clonality in uninvolved adjacent lung than in tumor, and it was highest there. A median around 55 of the top 100 tumor clones appeared in adjacent lung. Those with higher blood T cell density had longer overall survival.

Sequencing used immunoSEQ multiplex PCR; TCRdb keeps in-frame clones, though not all of them. The sample holds about 15,000 clones, approximately 83% seen once. This clone was seen just once. What it binds is unknown. V was shortened by 3 bases and J by 1 base, with 9 bases between the two germline ends. Germline V gene lookup returns CDR1 SEHNR and CDR2 FQNEAQ (reference sequence). The CDR3 is made up of 14 amino acids. This sequence originates from a female donor over 55 with stage I squamous cell lung carcinoma. This sequence joins TRBV7-9 and TRBJ1-1, with unresolved D. The source material was peripheral blood, sampled before any cancer treatment. DNA of the CDR3: TGTGCCAGCAGCTTCAAGGCCCCGAACACTGAAGCTTTCTTT. Protein product: CASSFKAPNTEAFF.